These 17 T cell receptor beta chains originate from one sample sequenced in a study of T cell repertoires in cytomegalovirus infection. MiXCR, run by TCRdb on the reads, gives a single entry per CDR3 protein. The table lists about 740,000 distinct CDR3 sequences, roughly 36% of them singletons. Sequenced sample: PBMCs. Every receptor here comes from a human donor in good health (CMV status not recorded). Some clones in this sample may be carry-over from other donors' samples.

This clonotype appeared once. CDR3 DNA: TGTGCCAGCAGTTACGGGGCCTCTGGAAACACCATATATTTT. Translation gives CASSYGASGNTIYF. This chain uses TRBV6-5 with TRBJ1-3, with a tentative D call TRBD1 (5 bases). Germline CDR1 and CDR2: MNHEY and SVGAGI. This CDR3 contains 14 residues. Trimming stripped 2 bases from V and 0 bases from J, with 5 bases between.

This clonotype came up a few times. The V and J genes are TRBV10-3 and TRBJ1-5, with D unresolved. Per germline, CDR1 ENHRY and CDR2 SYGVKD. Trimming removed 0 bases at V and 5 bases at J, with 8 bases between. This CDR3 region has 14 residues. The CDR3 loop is CAISESEVYQPQHF. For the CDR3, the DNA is TGTGCCATCAGTGAGTCTGAGGTATATCAGCCCCAGCATTTT.

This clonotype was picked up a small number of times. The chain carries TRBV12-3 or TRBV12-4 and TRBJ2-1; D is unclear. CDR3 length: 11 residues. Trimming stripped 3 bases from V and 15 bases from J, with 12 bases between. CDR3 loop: CASSFAVVVFF. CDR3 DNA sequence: TGTGCCAGCAGTTTCGCGGTAGTAGTGTTCTTC.

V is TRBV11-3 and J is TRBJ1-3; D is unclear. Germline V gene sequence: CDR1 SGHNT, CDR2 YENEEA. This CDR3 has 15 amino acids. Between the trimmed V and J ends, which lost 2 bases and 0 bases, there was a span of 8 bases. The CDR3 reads CASSLCVISGNTIYF. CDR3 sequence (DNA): TGTGCCAGCAGCTTATGCGTGATCTCTGGAAACACCATATATTTT.

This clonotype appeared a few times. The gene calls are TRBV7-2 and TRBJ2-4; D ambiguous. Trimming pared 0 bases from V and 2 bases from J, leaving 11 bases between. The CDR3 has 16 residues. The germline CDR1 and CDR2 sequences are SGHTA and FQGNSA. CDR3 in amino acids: CASSLAPPATKNIQYF. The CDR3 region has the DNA TGTGCCAGCAGCTTAGCTCCCCCTGCGACCAAAAACATTCAGTACTTC. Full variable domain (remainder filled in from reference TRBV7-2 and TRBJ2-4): GAGVSQSPSNKVTEKGKDVELRCDPISGHTALYWYRQSLGQGLEFLIYFQGNSAPDKSGLPSDRFSAERTGGSVSTLTIQRTQQEDSAVYLCASSLAPPATKNIQYFGAGTRLSVL.

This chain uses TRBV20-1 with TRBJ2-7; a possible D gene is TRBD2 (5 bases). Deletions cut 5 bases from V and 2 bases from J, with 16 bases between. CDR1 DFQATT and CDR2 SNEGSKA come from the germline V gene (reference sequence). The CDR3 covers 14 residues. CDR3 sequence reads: CSAYLAGLPYEQYF. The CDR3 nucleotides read TGCAGTGCTTACCTTGCGGGCCTCCCCTACGAGCAGTACTTC.

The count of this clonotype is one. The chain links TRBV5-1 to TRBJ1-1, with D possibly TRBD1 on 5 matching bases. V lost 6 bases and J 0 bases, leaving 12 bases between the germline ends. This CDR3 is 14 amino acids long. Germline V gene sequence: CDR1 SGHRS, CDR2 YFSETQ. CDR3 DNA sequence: TGCGCCAGCACCCAGGGCACCATGAACACTGAAGCTTTCTTT. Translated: CASTQGTMNTEAFF.

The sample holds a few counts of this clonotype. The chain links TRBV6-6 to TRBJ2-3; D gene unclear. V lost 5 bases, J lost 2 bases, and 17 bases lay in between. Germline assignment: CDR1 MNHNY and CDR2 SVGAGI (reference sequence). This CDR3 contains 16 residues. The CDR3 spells CASSAAYYPNTDTQYF. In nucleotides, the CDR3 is TGTGCCAGCAGTGCTGCGTACTACCCGAACACAGATACGCAGTATTTT.

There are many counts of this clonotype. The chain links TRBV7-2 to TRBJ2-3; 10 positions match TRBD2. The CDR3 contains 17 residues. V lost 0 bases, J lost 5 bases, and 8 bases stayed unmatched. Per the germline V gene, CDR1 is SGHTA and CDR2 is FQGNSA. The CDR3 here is CASSLAPSGGARDTQYF. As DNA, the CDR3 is TGTGCCAGCAGCTTAGCGCCAAGCGGGGGGGCCCGAGATACGCAGTATTTT.

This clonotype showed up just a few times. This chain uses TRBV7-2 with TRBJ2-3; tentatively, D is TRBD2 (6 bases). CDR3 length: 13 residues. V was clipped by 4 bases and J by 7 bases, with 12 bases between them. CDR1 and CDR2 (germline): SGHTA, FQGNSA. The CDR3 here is CASSSRGLYTQYF. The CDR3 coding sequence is TGTGCCAGCAGCTCCCGGGGACTCTATACGCAGTATTTT. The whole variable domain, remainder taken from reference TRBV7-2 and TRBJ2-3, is GAGVSQSPSNKVTEKGKDVELRCDPISGHTALYWYRQSLGQGLEFLIYFQGNSAPDKSGLPSDRFSAERTGGSVSTLTIQRTQQEDSAVYLCASSSRGLYTQYFGPGTRLTVL.

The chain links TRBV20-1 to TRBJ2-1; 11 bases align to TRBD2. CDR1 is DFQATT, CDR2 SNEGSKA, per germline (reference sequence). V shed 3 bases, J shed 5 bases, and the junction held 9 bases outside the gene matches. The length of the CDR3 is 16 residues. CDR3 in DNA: TGCAGTGCTAGTCTGGCTAGCGGGAGGCCCAACAATGAGCAGTTCTTC. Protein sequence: CSASLASGRPNNEQFF.

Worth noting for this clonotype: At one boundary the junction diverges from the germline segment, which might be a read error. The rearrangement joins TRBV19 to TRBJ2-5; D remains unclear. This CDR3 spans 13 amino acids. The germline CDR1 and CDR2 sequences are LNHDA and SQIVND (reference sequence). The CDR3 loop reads CDSSERRLETQYF. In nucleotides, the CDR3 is TGTGACAGTAGTGAGCGACGGCTAGAGACCCAGTACTTC.

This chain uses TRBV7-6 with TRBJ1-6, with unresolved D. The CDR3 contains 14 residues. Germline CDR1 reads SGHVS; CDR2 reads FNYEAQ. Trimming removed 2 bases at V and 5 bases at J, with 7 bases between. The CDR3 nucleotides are TGTGCCAGCAGCTTATGGGGTGATAATTCACCCCTCCACTTT. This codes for CASSLWGDNSPLHF.

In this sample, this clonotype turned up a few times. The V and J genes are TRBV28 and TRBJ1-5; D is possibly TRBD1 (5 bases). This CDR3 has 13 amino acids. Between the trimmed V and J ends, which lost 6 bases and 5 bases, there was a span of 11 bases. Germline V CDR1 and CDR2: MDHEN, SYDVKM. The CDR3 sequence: CASRGHNYQPQHF. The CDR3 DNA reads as TGTGCCAGCAGGGGGCATAATTATCAGCCCCAGCATTTT.

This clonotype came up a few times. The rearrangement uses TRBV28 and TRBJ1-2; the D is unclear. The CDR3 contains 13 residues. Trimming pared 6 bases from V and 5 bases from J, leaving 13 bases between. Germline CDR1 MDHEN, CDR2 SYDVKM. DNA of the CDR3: TGTGCCAGCAGCTCCCCCCTTTTGTATGGCTACACCTTC. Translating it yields CASSSPLLYGYTF.

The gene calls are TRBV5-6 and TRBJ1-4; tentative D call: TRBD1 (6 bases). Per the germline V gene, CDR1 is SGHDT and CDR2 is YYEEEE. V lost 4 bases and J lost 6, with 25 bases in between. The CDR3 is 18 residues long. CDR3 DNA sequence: TGTGCCAGCAGCCCGAAGCCCCGGACAACGGGGGGCTATGAAAAACTGTTTTTT. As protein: CASSPKPRTTGGYEKLFF.

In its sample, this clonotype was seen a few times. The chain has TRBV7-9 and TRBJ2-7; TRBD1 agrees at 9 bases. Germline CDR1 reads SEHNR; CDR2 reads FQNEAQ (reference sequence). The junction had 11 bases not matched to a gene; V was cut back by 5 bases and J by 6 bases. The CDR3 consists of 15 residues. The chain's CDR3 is CASSAMDRGPFEQYF. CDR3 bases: TGTGCCAGCAGCGCGATGGACAGGGGCCCCTTCGAGCAGTACTTC.